This T cell receptor beta chain was profiled in a study of cytomegalovirus exposure and HLA in healthy donors. Broader study findings: Per published accounts, TCR beta sequences correctly predicted the HLA-A and HLA-B alleles of most subjects. A later analysis appeared to link common viral pathogens to several of the most significant clusters.

The PCR employed 60 Vbeta primers together with 13 Jbeta primers. Method: immunoSEQ multiplex PCR; TCRdb's copy keeps in-frame clones and lacks some. This sample has 100,000 to 150,000 clones, with 75% to 85% found just once. Points on this clone: Its antigen remains unidentified.

V lost 0 bases and J lost 0, with 12 bases in between. The length of the CDR3 is 16 residues. CDR1 is SGHRS, CDR2 YFSETQ, per germline. The chain recombines TRBV5-1 with TRBJ1-1; unclear D gene. Sequencing used PBMCs. This receptor was obtained from a woman between 35 and 50 years old in good health and CMV-seronegative. In DNA, the CDR3 is TGCGCCAGCAGCTTGGGATCGCAGGCCATGAACACTGAAGCTTTCTTT. It encodes CASSLGSQAMNTEAFF.